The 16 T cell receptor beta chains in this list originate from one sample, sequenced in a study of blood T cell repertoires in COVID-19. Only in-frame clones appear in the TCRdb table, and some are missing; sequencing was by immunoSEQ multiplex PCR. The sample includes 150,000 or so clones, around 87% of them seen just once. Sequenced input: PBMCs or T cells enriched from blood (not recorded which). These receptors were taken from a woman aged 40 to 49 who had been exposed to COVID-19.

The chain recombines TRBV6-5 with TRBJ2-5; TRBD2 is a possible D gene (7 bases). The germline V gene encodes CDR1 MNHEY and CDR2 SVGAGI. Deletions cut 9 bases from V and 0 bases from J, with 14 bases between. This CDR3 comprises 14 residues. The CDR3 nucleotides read TGTGCCAGTCGCCGAGGGGGGGACCAAGAGACCCAGTACTTC. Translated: CASRRGGDQETQYF.

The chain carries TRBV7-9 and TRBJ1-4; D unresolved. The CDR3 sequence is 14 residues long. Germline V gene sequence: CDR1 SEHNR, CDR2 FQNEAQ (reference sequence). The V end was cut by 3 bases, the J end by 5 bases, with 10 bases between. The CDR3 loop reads CASSFSTVNEKLFF. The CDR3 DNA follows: TGTGCCAGCAGCTTTTCAACAGTAAATGAAAAACTGTTTTTT.

The CDR3 here is CASSRVSRNTEAFF. DNA of the CDR3: TGCGCCAGCAGCCGAGTAAGTAGAAACACTGAAGCTTTCTTT. V gene TRBV4-3 combines with J gene TRBJ1-1; no reliable D call. CDR1 LGHNA and CDR2 YSLEER come from the germline V gene. The CDR3 consists of 14 residues. Trimming stripped 4 bases from V and 2 bases from J, with 11 bases between.

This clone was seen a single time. For the CDR3, the DNA is TGTGCCAGCAGCCAACCTGACAGGGGTTACGGCTACACCTTC. Amino acid sequence: CASSQPDRGYGYTF. This chain connects TRBV3-1 (or the pseudogene TRBV3-2) to TRBJ1-2; 8 bases agree with TRBD1. The trim removed 2 bases at V and 8 bases at J, leaving 7 bases unmatched. This CDR3 has 14 amino acids. Germline V gene sequence: CDR1 LGHDT, CDR2 YNNKEL (reference sequence).

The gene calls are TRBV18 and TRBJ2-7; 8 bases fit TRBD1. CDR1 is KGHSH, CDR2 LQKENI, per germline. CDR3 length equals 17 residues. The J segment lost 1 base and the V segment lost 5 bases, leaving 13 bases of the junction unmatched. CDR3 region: CASSFRPDRDFSYEQYF. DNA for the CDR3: TGTGCCAGCTCATTCCGGCCGGACAGGGACTTTTCCTACGAGCAGTACTTC.

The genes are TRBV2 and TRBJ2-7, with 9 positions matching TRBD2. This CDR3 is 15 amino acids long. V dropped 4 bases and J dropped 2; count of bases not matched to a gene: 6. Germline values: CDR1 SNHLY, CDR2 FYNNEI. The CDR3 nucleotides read TGTGCCAGCAGTGGCGGAGCGGGGGGTGCCTACGAGCAGTACTTC. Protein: CASSGGAGGAYEQYF.

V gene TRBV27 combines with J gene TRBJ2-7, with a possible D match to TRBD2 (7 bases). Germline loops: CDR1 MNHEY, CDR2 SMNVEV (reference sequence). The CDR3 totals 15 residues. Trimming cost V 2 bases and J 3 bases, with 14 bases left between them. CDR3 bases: TGTGCCAGCAGTTTACGGACAGCGGGAAACTACGAGCAGTACTTC. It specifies CASSLRTAGNYEQYF.

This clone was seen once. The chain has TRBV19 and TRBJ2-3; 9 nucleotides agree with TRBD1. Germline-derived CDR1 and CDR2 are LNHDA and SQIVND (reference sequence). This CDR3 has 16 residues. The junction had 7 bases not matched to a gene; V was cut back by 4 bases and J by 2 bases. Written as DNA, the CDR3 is TGTGCCAGTAGTAACCGGGACAGGGCTGCCACAGATACGCAGTATTTT. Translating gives CASSNRDRAATDTQYF.

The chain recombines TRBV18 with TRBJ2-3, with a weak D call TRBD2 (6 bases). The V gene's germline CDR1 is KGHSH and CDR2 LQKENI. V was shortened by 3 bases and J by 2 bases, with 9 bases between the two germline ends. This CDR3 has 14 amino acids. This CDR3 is CASSPGLSTDTQYF. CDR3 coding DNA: TGTGCCAGCTCACCGGGACTTTCCACAGATACGCAGTATTTT.

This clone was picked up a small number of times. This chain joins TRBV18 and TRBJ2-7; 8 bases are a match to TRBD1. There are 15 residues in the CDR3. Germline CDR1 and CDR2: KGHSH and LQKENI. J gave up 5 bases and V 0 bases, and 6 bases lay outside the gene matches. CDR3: CASSPPIGQGHEQYF. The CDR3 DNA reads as TGTGCCAGCTCACCACCGATAGGACAGGGCCACGAGCAGTACTTC.

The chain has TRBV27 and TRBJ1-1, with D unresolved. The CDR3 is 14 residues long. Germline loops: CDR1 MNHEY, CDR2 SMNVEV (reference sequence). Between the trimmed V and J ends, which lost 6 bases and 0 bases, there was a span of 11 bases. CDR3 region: CASRKERMNTEAFF. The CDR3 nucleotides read TGTGCCAGCAGAAAAGAGCGTATGAACACTGAAGCTTTCTTT.

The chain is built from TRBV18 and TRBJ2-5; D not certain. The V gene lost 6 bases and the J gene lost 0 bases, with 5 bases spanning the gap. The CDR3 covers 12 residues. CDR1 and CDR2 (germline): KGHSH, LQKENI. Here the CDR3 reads CASSEYQETQYF. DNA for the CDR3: TGTGCCAGCTCCGAGTACCAAGAGACCCAGTACTTC.

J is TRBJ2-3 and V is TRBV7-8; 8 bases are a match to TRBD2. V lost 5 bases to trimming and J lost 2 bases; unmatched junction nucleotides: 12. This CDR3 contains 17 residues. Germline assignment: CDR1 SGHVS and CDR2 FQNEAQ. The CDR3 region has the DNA TGTGCCAGCAGCCTGCGCCGGGGACTAGATAACACAGATACGCAGTATTTT. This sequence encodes CASSLRRGLDNTDTQYF.

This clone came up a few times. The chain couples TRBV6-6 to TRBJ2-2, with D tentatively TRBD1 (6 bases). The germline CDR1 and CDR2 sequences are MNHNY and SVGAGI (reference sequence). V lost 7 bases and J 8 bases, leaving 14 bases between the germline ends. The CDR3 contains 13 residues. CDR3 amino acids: CASTDRTLGELFF. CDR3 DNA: TGTGCCAGCACCGACAGGACCTTAGGGGAGCTGTTTTTT.

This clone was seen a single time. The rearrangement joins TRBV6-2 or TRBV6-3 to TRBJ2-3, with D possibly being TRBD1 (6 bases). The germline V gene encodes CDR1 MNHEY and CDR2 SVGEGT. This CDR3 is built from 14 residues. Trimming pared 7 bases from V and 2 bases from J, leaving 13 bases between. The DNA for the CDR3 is TGTGCCAGCATCCCCGGGACACTCACAGATACGCAGTATTTT. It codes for CASIPGTLTDTQYF.

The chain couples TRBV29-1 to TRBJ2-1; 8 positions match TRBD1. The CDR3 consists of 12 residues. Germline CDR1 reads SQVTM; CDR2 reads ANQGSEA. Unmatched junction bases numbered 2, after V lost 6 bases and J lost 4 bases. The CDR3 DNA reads TGCAGCGTAGGGGACAGGTACAATGAGCAGTTCTTC. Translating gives CSVGDRYNEQFF.